The 28 T cell receptor beta chains below come from one sample, sequenced in a study of vaccination effects on CD4 cells after COVID-19. In the ViraFEST assay, antigen-specific CD4+ clonotypes were identified by expansion after peptide-pool stimulation. Upon completion of more than eight days in culture, CD4+ T cells were isolated. Nucleocapsid antibody tests were negative, and the vaccine recipients had no prior SARS-CoV-2 infection. The table came from immunoSEQ multiplex PCR; TCRdb's copy has only in-frame clones and leaves some out. The sample lists roughly 35,000 clones; over 65% were seen once. No antigen is known for these receptors. Sequencing was performed on CD4+ T cells from PBMCs cultured with HCoV-OC43 spike peptides, taken before COVID-19 vaccination. Subset in this sample: HCoV-OC43 spike overlapping peptide pool stimulation. These receptors came from a human donor who received a COVID-19 vaccine.

In this sample, this clone turned up a few times. This sequence joins TRBV7-8 and TRBJ1-2; D not resolved. V lost 8 bases to trimming and J lost 8 bases, with 15 bases between them. This CDR3 comprises 12 residues. The V gene's germline CDR1 is SGHVS and CDR2 FQNEAQ. The CDR3 nucleotides are TGTGCCAGCGGGCGGGCTGTGGAAGGCTACACCTTC. Translation gives CASGRAVEGYTF.

Many counts were recorded for this clone. The genes are TRBV18 and TRBJ1-6; D possibly corresponds to TRBD1 (5 bases). The CDR3 is 15 residues long. V was cut by 3 bases and J by 10 bases, with 16 bases left in between. The germline V gene encodes CDR1 KGHSH and CDR2 LQKENI. The CDR3 reads CASSPNPPGSSPLHF. The CDR3, as DNA: TGTGCCAGCTCACCCAATCCCCCAGGGTCCTCACCCCTCCACTTT.

The CDR3 reads CASSLQGQSPGNTIYF. The CDR3 coding sequence is TGTGCCAGCAGCCTACAGGGACAGAGCCCAGGAAACACCATATATTTT. The rearrangement links TRBV5-5 to TRBJ1-3; 7 nucleotides align to TRBD1. Germline V gives CDR1 SGHKS, CDR2 YYEKEE (reference sequence). V was clipped by 4 bases and J by 4 bases; unmatched bases: 11. The CDR3 length is 16 residues.

The rearrangement links TRBV2 to TRBJ2-5; D uncertain. V lost 1 base and J lost 5, with 2 bases in between. Per germline, CDR1 SNHLY and CDR2 FYNNEI. The CDR3 runs 11 residues. Here the CDR3 reads CASSEVETQYF. In nucleotides, the CDR3 is TGTGCCAGCAGTGAAGTGGAGACCCAGTACTTC. The full variable domain, its missing parts supplied by reference TRBV2 and TRBJ2-5, is EPEVTQTPSHQVTQMGQEVILRCVPISNHLYFYWYRQILGQKVEFLVSFYNNEISEKSEIFDDQFSVERPDGSNFTLKIRSTKLEDSAMYFCASSEVETQYFGPGTRLLVL.

This chain links TRBV30 with TRBJ2-3; the D gene is possibly TRBD2 (6 bases). The CDR3 is 13 residues long. Between the trimmed V and J ends, which lost 3 bases and 4 bases, there was a span of 11 bases. In germline, CDR1 is GTSNPN, CDR2 SVGIG (reference sequence). Written as DNA, the CDR3 is TGTGCCTGGAGCCGCCGGAGGGCAGATACGCAGTATTTT. It translates to CAWSRRRADTQYF.

V gene TRBV19 combines with J gene TRBJ2-7, with TRBD1 matching 7 bases. The CDR3 is 14 amino acids. The trim removed 9 bases at V and 6 bases at J, leaving 14 bases unmatched. The germline V gene encodes CDR1 LNHDA and CDR2 SQIVND (reference sequence). The CDR3 protein is CASRDRRGPSEQYF. The CDR3 region has the DNA TGTGCCAGCAGGGACAGAAGGGGGCCGTCCGAGCAGTACTTC.

This chain links TRBV29-1 with TRBJ2-1; D may be TRBD2 (6 bases). Trimming took 5 bases from V and 3 from J, leaving 17 bases between them. The CDR3 spans 15 residues. Germline V CDR1 and CDR2: SQVTM, ANQGSEA. The CDR3: CSVPRDLGGYNEQFF. CDR3 nucleotides: TGCAGCGTTCCCAGGGACTTAGGCGGCTACAATGAGCAGTTCTTC.

The chain couples TRBV3-1 (or the pseudogene TRBV3-2) to TRBJ1-5, with a possible D match to TRBD1 (5 bases). CDR1 is LGHDT and CDR2 is YNNKEL in the germline V gene (reference sequence). V shed 1 base and J shed 6 bases, with 13 bases lying between them. The CDR3 sequence is 15 residues long. This CDR3 is CASSQGQGKVQPQHF. DNA for the CDR3: TGTGCCAGCAGCCAAGGGCAGGGTAAGGTTCAGCCCCAGCATTTT.

CDR3 residues: CASSFGQVGKNSPLHF. The CDR3 DNA is TGTGCCAGCAGCTTCGGCCAAGTTGGTAAAAATTCACCCCTCCACTTT. The chain is built from TRBV5-6 and TRBJ1-6; no reliable D call. Germline lookup yields CDR1 SGHDT and CDR2 YYEEEE. Trimming took 2 bases from V and 7 from J, leaving 16 bases between them. The CDR3 has 16 amino acids.

The rearrangement uses TRBV11-2 and TRBJ1-5; D uncertain. CDR1 SGHAT and CDR2 FQNNGV come from the germline V gene. The germline V and J ends were trimmed by 1 base and 2 bases, with 12 bases remaining between them. The CDR3 has 16 residues. The chain's CDR3 is CASSLGKGMGNQPQHF. The DNA of the CDR3 is TGTGCCAGCAGCTTAGGGAAGGGAATGGGCAATCAGCCCCAGCATTTT.

This chain links TRBV5-5 with TRBJ2-1; 8 bases fit TRBD1. The CDR3 length is 17 residues. The germline gives CDR1 SGHKS, CDR2 YYEKEE (reference sequence). V lost 3 bases and J lost 2; bases outside the gene matches: 10. CDR3 nucleotides: TGTGCCAGCAGCTCAACTCGGACAGGGACTCCCTACAATGAGCAGTTCTTC. It is translated as CASSSTRTGTPYNEQFF.

This clone was picked up a small number of times. The chain combines TRBV5-1 with TRBJ2-5, with D uncertain. In germline, CDR1 is SGHRS, CDR2 YFSETQ. The CDR3 runs 14 residues. The V end lost 0 bases, the J end lost 5 bases, and 11 bases lay between the germline ends. The CDR3 loop is CASSLASGQETQYF. In nucleotides, the CDR3 is TGCGCCAGCAGCTTGGCGTCAGGTCAGGAGACCCAGTACTTC.

The V gene is TRBV5-4, the J gene TRBJ1-3; the D is unclear. From germline, CDR1 is SGHNT and CDR2 YYREEE (reference sequence). The CDR3 extends over 16 amino acids. V shed 1 base and J shed 0 bases, with 11 bases lying between them. CDR3 region: CASSLRHRSSGNTIYF. In DNA, the CDR3 is TGTGCCAGCAGCTTGAGACATCGGAGCTCTGGAAACACCATATATTTT.

This sequence joins TRBV5-1 and TRBJ2-7, with 10 bases lining up with TRBD2. Germline CDR1 is SGHRS and CDR2 is YFSETQ. The CDR3 sequence is 16 residues long. Trimming removed 2 bases from V and 5 bases from J; junction bases left unmatched: 10. CDR3 sequence reads: CASSFTTSGPKNEQYF. CDR3 nucleotide sequence: TGCGCCAGCAGCTTTACGACTAGCGGGCCCAAGAACGAGCAGTACTTC.

This clone was detected only a few times. This chain joins TRBV10-2 and TRBJ1-2, with 8 bases aligning to TRBD1. The CDR3 contains 14 residues. CDR1 and CDR2 from the germline V gene are WSHSY and SAAADI. After removal of 2 bases from V and 4 bases from J, the junction contained 3 bases not matched to a gene. The CDR3 DNA follows: TGCGCCAGCAGTGAGAGGACAGGGAGCTATGGCTACACCTTC. Translation gives CASSERTGSYGYTF.

The rearrangement uses TRBV5-1 and TRBJ2-7; D is ambiguous. V was clipped by 0 bases and J by 4 bases, with 14 bases between them. This CDR3 is built from 15 residues. Germline V gives CDR1 SGHRS, CDR2 YFSETQ. CDR3 nucleotides: TGCGCCAGCAGCTTGGTGGCAGTAAAAGGGTACGAGCAGTACTTC. It specifies CASSLVAVKGYEQYF.

This clone was observed a few times. The chain employs TRBV10-2 and TRBJ2-5, with D unresolved. Germline CDR1 and CDR2: WSHSY and SAAADI. V lost 11 bases and J 5 bases, leaving 24 bases between the germline ends. CDR3 length: 15 amino acids. This CDR3 reads CASSPNQRTGETQYF. The CDR3 DNA reads as TGCGCCTCTTCCCCTAATCAGCGAACCGGGGAGACCCAGTACTTC.

The chain uses TRBV7-7 and TRBJ1-3; D is perhaps TRBD1 (5 bases). Germline V gene data show CDR1 as SSHAT and CDR2 as FNYEAQ (reference sequence). CDR3 length: 15 residues. V dropped 5 bases and J dropped 0 bases, with 11 bases sitting between them. The CDR3 DNA is TGTGCCAGCAGCGCCGGGACTTCCTCTGGAAACACCATATATTTT. This encodes CASSAGTSSGNTIYF. The entire variable domain, with the rest obtained from reference TRBV7-7 and TRBJ1-3, is as follows: GAGVSQSPRYKVTKRGQDVTLRCDPISSHATLYWYQQALGQGPEFLTYFNYEAQPDKSGLPSDRFSAERPEGSISTLTIQRTEQRDSAMYRCASSAGTSSGNTIYFGEGSWLTVV.

The CDR3 coding sequence is TGCGCCAGCAGCTTGGATAGACAGGCGAACACTGAAGCTTTCTTT. As protein: CASSLDRQANTEAFF. The chain carries TRBV5-1 and TRBJ1-1, with a tentative D call TRBD1 (6 bases). CDR1 and CDR2 from the germline V gene are SGHRS and YFSETQ. The CDR3 length is 15 residues. V was trimmed by 0 bases and J by 1 base, leaving 10 bases between them.

The chain is built from TRBV11-2 and TRBJ1-1; D gene ambiguous. CDR1 SGHAT and CDR2 FQNNGV come from the germline V gene. Trimming cost V 3 bases and J 0 bases, with 14 bases left between them. The CDR3 spans 16 residues. For the CDR3, the DNA is TGTGCCAGCAGCTTGAAATTCGGGGAAATGAACACTGAAGCTTTCTTT. Protein sequence: CASSLKFGEMNTEAFF.

The rearrangement uses TRBV12-3 or TRBV12-4 and TRBJ1-1; no clear D gene. This CDR3 spans 12 amino acids. V lost 2 bases to trimming and J lost 1 base, with 2 bases between them. CDR3 nucleotides: TGTGCCAGCAGTTTACAGAACACTGAAGCTTTCTTT. As protein: CASSLQNTEAFF.

This chain joins TRBV2 and TRBJ1-2; possibly TRBD1 for D (5 bases). The germline gives CDR1 SNHLY, CDR2 FYNNEI. The CDR3 contains 14 residues. V shed 3 bases and J shed 4 bases, with 12 bases lying between them. The CDR3, as DNA: TGTGCCAGCAGTGATATATCAGGGACCTATGGCTACACCTTC. Protein: CASSDISGTYGYTF.

The V call is TRBV4-2, the J call TRBJ2-1, with TRBD2 matching 10 bases. This CDR3 region has 15 residues. Trimming removed 1 base from V and 7 bases from J; junction bases left unmatched: 4. Germline V CDR1 and CDR2: LGHNA, YNFKEQ. The CDR3 region has the DNA TGTGCCAGCAGCCAAGTCGGGACTAGCGAGAATGAGCAGTTCTTC. It codes for CASSQVGTSENEQFF.

The V call is TRBV7-7, the J call TRBJ2-1, with TRBD1 matching over 8 bases. The CDR3 contains 15 residues. V shed 5 bases and J 7 bases; nucleotides not matched to a gene: 10. Germline V gene data show CDR1 as SSHAT and CDR2 as FNYEAQ (reference sequence). CDR3 bases: TGTGCCAGCAGCCCATGGGGACAGGACCTAAATGAGCAGTTCTTC. This codes for CASSPWGQDLNEQFF. Filled out from reference TRBV7-7 and TRBJ2-1, the complete variable domain reads GAGVSQSPRYKVTKRGQDVTLRCDPISSHATLYWYQQALGQGPEFLTYFNYEAQPDKSGLPSDRFSAERPEGSISTLTIQRTEQRDSAMYRCASSPWGQDLNEQFFGPGTRLTVL.

This clone occurred once. Here the CDR3 reads CASSPPAGGSYNEQFF. The CDR3 coding sequence is TGTGCCAGCTCACCACCAGCGGGAGGTTCCTACAATGAGCAGTTCTTC. This chain uses TRBV18 with TRBJ2-1, with 9 bases identical to TRBD2. V shed 0 bases and J 1 base; nucleotides not matched to a gene: 1. The germline CDR1 and CDR2 sequences are KGHSH and LQKENI. The CDR3 extends over 16 amino acids. Filled out from reference TRBV18 and TRBJ2-1, the complete variable domain reads NAGVMQNPRHLVRRRGQEARLRCSPMKGHSHVYWYRQLPEEGLKFMVYLQKENIIDESGMPKERFSAEFPKEGPSILRIQQVVRGDSAAYFCASSPPAGGSYNEQFFGPGTRLTVL.

The rearrangement links TRBV18 to TRBJ2-5; D remains unclear. Germline CDR1 and CDR2: KGHSH and LQKENI. Trimming removed 2 bases at V and 6 bases at J, with 10 bases between. This CDR3 is built from 13 residues. CDR3 nucleotide sequence: TGTGCCAGCTCACCAACAGAGAGGCAGACCCAGTACTTC. Its translation is CASSPTERQTQYF. The complete variable domain, with remaining parts taken from reference TRBV18 and TRBJ2-5, reads NAGVMQNPRHLVRRRGQEARLRCSPMKGHSHVYWYRQLPEEGLKFMVYLQKENIIDESGMPKERFSAEFPKEGPSILRIQQVVRGDSAAYFCASSPTERQTQYFGPGTRLLVL.

The V and J genes are TRBV18 and TRBJ1-2, with a weak D call TRBD1 (5 bases). CDR1 and CDR2 (germline): KGHSH, LQKENI. The CDR3 is 16 amino acids. The V end was cut by 6 bases, the J end by 6 bases, with 23 bases between. The CDR3 protein is CASSLRDATSVDGYTF. CDR3 sequence (DNA): TGTGCCAGCTCTCTCCGGGACGCTACGAGCGTGGATGGCTACACCTTC.

This clone has a handful of counts. The chain recombines TRBV18 with TRBJ1-1; 7 bases match TRBD1. CDR1 and CDR2 (germline): KGHSH, LQKENI. This CDR3 is 15 amino acids long. After removal of 4 bases from V and 5 bases from J, the junction contained 10 bases not matched to a gene. CDR3 region: CASSRDQQGRTEAFF. CDR3 sequence (DNA): TGTGCCAGCTCACGCGACCAACAGGGGCGAACTGAAGCTTTCTTT.